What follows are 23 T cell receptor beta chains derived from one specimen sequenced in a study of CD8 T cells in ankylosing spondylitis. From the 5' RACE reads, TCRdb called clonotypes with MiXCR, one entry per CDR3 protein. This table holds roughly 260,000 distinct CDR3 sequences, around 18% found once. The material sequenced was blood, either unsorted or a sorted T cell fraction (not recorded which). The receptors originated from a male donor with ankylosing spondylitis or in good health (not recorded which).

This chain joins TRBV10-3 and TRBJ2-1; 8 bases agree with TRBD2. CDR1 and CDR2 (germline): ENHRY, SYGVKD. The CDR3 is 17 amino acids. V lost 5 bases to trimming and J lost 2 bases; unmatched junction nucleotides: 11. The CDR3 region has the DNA TGTGCCATCAGTCGACTAGCGCCCCTTGGGGCCTACAATGAGCAGTTCTTC. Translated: CAISRLAPLGAYNEQFF.

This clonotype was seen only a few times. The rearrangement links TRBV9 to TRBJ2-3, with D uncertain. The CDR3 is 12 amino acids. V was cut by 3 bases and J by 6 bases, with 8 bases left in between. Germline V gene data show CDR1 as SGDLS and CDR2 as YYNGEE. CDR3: CASSAPGDTQYF. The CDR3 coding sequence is TGTGCCAGCAGCGCCCCCGGGGATACGCAGTATTTT.

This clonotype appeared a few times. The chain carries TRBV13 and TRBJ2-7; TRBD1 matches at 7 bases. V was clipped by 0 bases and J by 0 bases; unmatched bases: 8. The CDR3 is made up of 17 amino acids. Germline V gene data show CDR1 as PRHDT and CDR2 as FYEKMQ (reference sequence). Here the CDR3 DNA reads TGTGCCAGCAGCTTAGGCAGTTGGACAGGCGACTCCTACGAGCAGTACGTC. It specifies CASSLGSWTGDSYEQYV.

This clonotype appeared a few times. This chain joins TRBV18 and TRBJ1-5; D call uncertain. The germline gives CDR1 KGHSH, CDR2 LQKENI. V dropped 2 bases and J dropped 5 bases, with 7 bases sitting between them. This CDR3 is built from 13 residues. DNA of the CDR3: TGTGCCAGCTCACCAACGAGCGATCAGCCCCAGCATTTT. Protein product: CASSPTSDQPQHF. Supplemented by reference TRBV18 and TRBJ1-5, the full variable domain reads NAGVMQNPRHLVRRRGQEARLRCSPMKGHSHVYWYRQLPEEGLKFMVYLQKENIIDESGMPKERFSAEFPKEGPSILRIQQVVRGDSAAYFCASSPTSDQPQHFGDGTRLSIL.

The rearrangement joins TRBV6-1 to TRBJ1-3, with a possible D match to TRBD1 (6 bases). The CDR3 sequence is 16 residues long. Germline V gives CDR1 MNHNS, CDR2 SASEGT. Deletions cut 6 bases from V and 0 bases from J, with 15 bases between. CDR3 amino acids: CASSITGQLSGNTIYF. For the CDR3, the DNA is TGTGCCAGCAGCATTACCGGACAGCTCTCTGGAAACACCATATATTTT.

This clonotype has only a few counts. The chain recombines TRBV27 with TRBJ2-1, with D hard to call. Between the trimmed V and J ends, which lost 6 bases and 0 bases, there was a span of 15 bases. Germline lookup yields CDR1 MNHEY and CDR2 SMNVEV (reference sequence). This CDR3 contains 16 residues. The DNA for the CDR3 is TGTGCCAGCAGAGTAGGTTCGATAGGCTCCTACAATGAGCAGTTCTTC. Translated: CASRVGSIGSYNEQFF.

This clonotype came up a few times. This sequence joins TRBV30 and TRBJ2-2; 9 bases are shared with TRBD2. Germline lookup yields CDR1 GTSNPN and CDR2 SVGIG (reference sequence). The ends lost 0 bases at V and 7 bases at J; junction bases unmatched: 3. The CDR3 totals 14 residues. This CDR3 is CAWSVISGSGELFF. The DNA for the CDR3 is TGTGCCTGGAGTGTCATTAGCGGGAGCGGGGAGCTGTTTTTT.

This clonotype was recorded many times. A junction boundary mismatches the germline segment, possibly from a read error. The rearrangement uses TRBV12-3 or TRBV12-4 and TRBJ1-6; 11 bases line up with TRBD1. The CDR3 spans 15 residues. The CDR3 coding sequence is TGTGCCAGCACCTGGACAGGGGGCTATGATTCACCCCTCCACTTT. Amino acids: CASTWTGGYDSPLHF.

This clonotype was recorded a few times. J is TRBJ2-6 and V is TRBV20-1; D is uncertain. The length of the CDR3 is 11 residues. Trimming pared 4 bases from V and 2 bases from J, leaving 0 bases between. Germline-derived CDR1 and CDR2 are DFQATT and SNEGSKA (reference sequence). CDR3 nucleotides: TGCAGTGCTACTGGGGCCAACGTCCTGACTTTC. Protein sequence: CSATGANVLTF.

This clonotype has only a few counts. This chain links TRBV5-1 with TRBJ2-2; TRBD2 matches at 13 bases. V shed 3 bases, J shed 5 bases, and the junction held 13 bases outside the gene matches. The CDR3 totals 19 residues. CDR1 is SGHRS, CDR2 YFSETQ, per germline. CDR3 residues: CASSSTLAGGPLITGELFF. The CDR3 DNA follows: TGCGCCAGCAGCTCCACACTAGCGGGAGGGCCTCTGATTACCGGGGAGCTGTTTTTT. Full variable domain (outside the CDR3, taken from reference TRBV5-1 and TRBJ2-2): KAGVTQTPRYLIKTRGQQVTLSCSPISGHRSVSWYQQTPGQGLQFLFEYFSETQRNKGNFPGRFSGRQFSNSRSEMNVSTLELGDSALYLCASSSTLAGGPLITGELFFGEGSRLTVL.

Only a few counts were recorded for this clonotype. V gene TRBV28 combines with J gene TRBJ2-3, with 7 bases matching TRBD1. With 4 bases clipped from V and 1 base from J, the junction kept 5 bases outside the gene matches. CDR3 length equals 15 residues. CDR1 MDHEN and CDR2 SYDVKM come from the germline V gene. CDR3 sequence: CASSSTGERTDTQYF. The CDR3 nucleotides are TGTGCCAGCAGTTCCACAGGGGAGCGCACAGATACGCAGTATTTT.

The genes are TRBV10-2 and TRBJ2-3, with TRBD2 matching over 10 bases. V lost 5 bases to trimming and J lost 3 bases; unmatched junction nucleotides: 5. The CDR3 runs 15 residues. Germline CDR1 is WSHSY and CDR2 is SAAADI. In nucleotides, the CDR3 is TGCGCCAGCAGTTTAACTAGCGGGATTACAGATACGCAGTATTTT. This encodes CASSLTSGITDTQYF.

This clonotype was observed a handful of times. The CDR3 reads CASSPLGTGVQETQYF. The CDR3 region has the DNA TGCGCCAGCAGCCCACTCGGGACAGGGGTCCAAGAGACCCAGTACTTC. The chain has TRBV4-1 and TRBJ2-5; 10 nucleotides align to TRBD1. V shed 4 bases and J 1 base; nucleotides not matched to a gene: 6. The germline V gene has CDR1 MGHRA and CDR2 YSYEKL. The CDR3 totals 16 residues.

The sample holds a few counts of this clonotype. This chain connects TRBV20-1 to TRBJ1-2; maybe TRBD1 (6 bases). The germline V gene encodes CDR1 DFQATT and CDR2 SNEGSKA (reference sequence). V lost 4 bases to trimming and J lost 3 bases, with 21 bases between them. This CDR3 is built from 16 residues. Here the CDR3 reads CSAIRVGTRPDYGYTF. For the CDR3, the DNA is TGCAGTGCTATTCGGGTTGGGACAAGGCCCGACTATGGCTACACCTTC.

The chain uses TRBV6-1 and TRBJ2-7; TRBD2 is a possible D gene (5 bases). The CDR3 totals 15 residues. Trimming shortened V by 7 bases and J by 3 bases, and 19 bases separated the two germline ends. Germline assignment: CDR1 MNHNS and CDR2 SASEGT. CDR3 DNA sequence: TGTGCCAGCAACCCGACGACTATCGACATCTACGAGCAGTACGTC. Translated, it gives CASNPTTIDIYEQYV.

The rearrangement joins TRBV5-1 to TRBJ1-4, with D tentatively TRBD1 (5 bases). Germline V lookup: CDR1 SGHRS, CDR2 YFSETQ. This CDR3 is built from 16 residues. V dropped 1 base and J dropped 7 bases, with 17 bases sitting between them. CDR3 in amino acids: CASSLNRGSGGEKLFF. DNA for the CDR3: TGCGCCAGCAGCTTGAATAGGGGCTCGGGGGGTGAAAAACTGTTTTTT.

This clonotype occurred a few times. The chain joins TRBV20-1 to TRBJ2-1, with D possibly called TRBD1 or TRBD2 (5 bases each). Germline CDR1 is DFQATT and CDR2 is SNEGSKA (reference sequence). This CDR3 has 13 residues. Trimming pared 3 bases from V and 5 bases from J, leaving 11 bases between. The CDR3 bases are TGCAGTGCTAGGGGGGAAAGAAACAATGAGCAGTTCTTC. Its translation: CSARGERNNEQFF.

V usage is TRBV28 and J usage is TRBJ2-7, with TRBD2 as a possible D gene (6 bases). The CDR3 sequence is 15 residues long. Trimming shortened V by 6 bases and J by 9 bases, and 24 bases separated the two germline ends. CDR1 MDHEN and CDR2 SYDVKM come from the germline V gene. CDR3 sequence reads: CASSPPLLATLGQYV. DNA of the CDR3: TGTGCCAGCAGCCCCCCCTTACTAGCCACCTTAGGGCAGTACGTC.

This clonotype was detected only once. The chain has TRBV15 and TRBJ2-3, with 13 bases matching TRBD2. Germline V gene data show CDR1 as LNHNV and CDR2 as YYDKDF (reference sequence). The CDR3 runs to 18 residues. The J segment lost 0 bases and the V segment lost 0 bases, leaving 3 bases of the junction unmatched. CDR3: CATSRDRLAGGSTDTQYF. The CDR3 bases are TGTGCCACCAGCAGAGATCGACTAGCGGGGGGTAGCACAGATACGCAGTATTTT.

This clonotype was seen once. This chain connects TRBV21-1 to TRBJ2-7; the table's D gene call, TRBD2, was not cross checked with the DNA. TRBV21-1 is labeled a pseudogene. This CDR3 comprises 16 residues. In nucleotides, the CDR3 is TGTGCCAGCAGCCCGGGGGCGGGCCCCATCTCCTACGAGCAGTACGTC. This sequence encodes CASSPGAGPISYEQYV.

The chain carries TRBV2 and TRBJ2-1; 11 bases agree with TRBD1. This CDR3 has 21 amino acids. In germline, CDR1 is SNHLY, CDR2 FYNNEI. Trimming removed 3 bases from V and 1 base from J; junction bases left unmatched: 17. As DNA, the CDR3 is TGTGCCAGCAGTGACAGGCTATATTGGACAGGGGGCGCGAAATCCTACAATGAGCAGTTCTTC. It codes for CASSDRLYWTGGAKSYNEQFF. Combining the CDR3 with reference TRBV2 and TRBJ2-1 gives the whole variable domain EPEVTQTPSHQVTQMGQEVILRCVPISNHLYFYWYRQILGQKVEFLVSFYNNEISEKSEIFDDQFSVERPDGSNFTLKIRSTKLEDSAMYFCASSDRLYWTGGAKSYNEQFFGPGTRLTVL.

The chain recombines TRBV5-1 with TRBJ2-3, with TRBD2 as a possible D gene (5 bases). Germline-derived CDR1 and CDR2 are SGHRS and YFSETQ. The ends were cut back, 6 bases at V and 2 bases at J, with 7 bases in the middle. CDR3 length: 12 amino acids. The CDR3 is CASTRDTDTQYF. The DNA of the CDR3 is TGCGCCAGCACACGGGACACAGATACGCAGTATTTT.

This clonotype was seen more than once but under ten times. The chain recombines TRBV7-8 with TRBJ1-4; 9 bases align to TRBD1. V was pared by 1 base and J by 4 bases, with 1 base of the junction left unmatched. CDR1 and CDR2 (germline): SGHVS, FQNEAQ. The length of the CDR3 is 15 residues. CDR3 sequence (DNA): TGTGCCAGCAGCTTAGGGACAGGGGATAATGAAAAACTGTTTTTT. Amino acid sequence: CASSLGTGDNEKLFF.